Below, 11 T cell receptor beta chains from the same sample are listed, as sequenced in a study of T-cell memory formation after mild COVID-19. TCRdb re-called the 5' RACE reads through MiXCR, storing one row per CDR3 protein. The sample lists around 200,000 distinct CDR3 sequences, 9% to 10% seen once, with 3.5% to 4% in the top ten. The sample was PBMCs or a T cell subset sorted from them (not recorded which). The receptors were sampled from a young man who had mild COVID-19 (a few samples of this study predate the infection). Cell type and time point are not known.

This rearrangement joins TRBV25-1 to TRBJ2-1, with 11 positions matching TRBD2. There are 18 residues in the CDR3. Germline V lookup: CDR1 MGHDK, CDR2 SYGVNS. Trimming cost V 0 bases and J 4 bases; bases outside gene matches: 8. The CDR3 nucleotides are TGTGCCAGCAGTGAATATTATACTAGCGGGGGCACATACAATGAGCAGTTCTTC. Protein product: CASSEYYTSGGTYNEQFF.

This clonotype was counted a few times. The chain combines TRBV4-1 with TRBJ1-5; no firm D call. This CDR3 spans 14 amino acids. Trimming pared 1 base from V and 2 bases from J, leaving 6 bases between. CDR1 MGHRA and CDR2 YSYEKL come from the germline V gene. CDR3 sequence: CASSQVDRNQPQHF. Here the CDR3 DNA reads TGCGCCAGCAGCCAAGTTGACCGCAATCAGCCCCAGCATTTT.

This clonotype was counted many times. This chain joins TRBV7-2 and TRBJ1-1, with unresolved D. The CDR3 is 13 amino acids. Germline loops: CDR1 SGHTA, CDR2 FQGNSA. V was clipped by 5 bases and J by 11 bases, with 18 bases between them. CDR3 sequence (DNA): TGTGCCAGCAGCCTAAGTGCGGTCCCGGGGGCTTTCTTT. It yields the protein CASSLSAVPGAFF.

The sample holds many counts of this clonotype. The genes are TRBV12-3 or TRBV12-4 and TRBJ2-4; a weak D match, TRBD1 (5 bases). V shed 6 bases and J shed 13 bases, with 13 bases lying between them. The CDR3 is 11 amino acids. The CDR3 loop reads CASSPQGLQYF. The CDR3 DNA is TGTGCCAGCAGCCCGCAGGGCCTACAGTACTTC.

This clonotype came up a few times. The V call is TRBV7-2, the J call TRBJ1-5; 8 nucleotides match TRBD1. The CDR3 extends over 15 amino acids. The V and J ends lost 6 bases and 2 bases, in that order; junction bases with no gene match: 6. CDR1 is SGHTA, CDR2 FQGNSA, per germline. The DNA of the CDR3 is TGTGCCAGCAGTCAAGGACAGGGTGGCAATCAGCCCCAGCATTTT. This translates into CASSQGQGGNQPQHF. The whole variable domain, remainder taken from reference TRBV7-2 and TRBJ1-5, is GAGVSQSPSNKVTEKGKDVELRCDPISGHTALYWYRQSLGQGLEFLIYFQGNSAPDKSGLPSDRFSAERTGGSVSTLTIQRTQQEDSAVYLCASSQGQGGNQPQHFGDGTRLSIL.

Many counts were recorded for this clonotype. The CDR3 protein is CASSTEDTQYF. The CDR3 region has the DNA TGTGCCAGCAGCACTGAGGATACGCAGTATTTT. The chain links TRBV5-6 to TRBJ2-3; D gene unclear. The CDR3 loop spans 11 amino acids. Trimming took off 4 bases at V and 6 bases at J, with 6 bases between the two ends. The V gene's germline CDR1 is SGHDT and CDR2 YYEEEE.

This clonotype was detected only a few times. The V gene is TRBV4-3, the J gene TRBJ1-6; 8 nucleotides match TRBD1. The junction had 7 bases not matched to a gene; V was cut back by 6 bases and J by 9 bases. CDR3 length: 14 amino acids. Per the germline V gene, CDR1 is LGHNA and CDR2 is YSLEER. For the CDR3, the DNA is TGCGCCAGCAGTCCCGACAGGGGATTTTCACCCCTCCACTTT. This encodes CASSPDRGFSPLHF.

This chain links TRBV6-5 with TRBJ1-2; D might be TRBD1 (5 bases). Trimming cost V 2 bases and J 7 bases, with 5 bases left between them. The CDR3 sequence is 11 residues long. The germline gives CDR1 MNHEY, CDR2 SVGAGI. DNA for the CDR3: TGTGCCAGCAGTTACGGGGGTGGCTACACCTTC. The encoded protein is CASSYGGGYTF.

At least ten counts were recorded for this clonotype. The V and J genes are TRBV5-1 and TRBJ2-5; D might be TRBD1 (6 bases). This CDR3 has 15 residues. V was shortened by 0 bases and J by 5 bases, with 14 bases between the two germline ends. The germline CDR1 and CDR2 sequences are SGHRS and YFSETQ. The CDR3 here is CASSLAFGGQETQYF. CDR3 DNA: TGCGCCAGCAGCTTGGCCTTTGGGGGCCAGGAGACCCAGTACTTC.

This clonotype has at least ten counts. The V and J genes are TRBV2 and TRBJ1-1; no definite D call. The CDR3 runs to 13 residues. Trimming pared 4 bases from V and 1 base from J, leaving 7 bases between. The germline V gene has CDR1 SNHLY and CDR2 FYNNEI. The CDR3 DNA reads TGTGCCAGCAGTGGTCAAGAGAACACTGAAGCTTTCTTT. It yields the protein CASSGQENTEAFF.

The chain recombines TRBV12-3 or TRBV12-4 with TRBJ2-3; weak D call: TRBD1 (6 bases). The CDR3 extends over 15 amino acids. V was clipped by 5 bases and J by 4 bases, with 16 bases between them. The CDR3 sequence: CASSPWDILADTQYF. The DNA for the CDR3 is TGTGCCAGCAGTCCTTGGGACATTTTGGCAGATACGCAGTATTTT.